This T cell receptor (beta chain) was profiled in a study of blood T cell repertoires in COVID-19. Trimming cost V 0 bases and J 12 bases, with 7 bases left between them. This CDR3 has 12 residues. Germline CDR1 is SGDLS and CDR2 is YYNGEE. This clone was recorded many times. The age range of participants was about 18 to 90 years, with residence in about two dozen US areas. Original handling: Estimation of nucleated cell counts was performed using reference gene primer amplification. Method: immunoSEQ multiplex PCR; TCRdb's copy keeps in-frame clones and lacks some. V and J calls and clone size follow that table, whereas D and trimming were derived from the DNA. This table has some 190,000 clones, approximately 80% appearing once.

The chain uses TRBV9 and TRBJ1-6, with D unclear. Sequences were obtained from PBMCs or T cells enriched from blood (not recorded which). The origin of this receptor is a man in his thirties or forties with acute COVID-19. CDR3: CASSVASGPLHF. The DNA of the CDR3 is TGTGCCAGCAGCGTAGCCTCCGGACCCCTCCACTTT.